The 28 T cell receptor beta chains given below trace back to one sample, sequenced in a study of cytomegalovirus exposure and HLA in healthy donors. Amplification used 60 Vbeta primers and 13 Jbeta primers. TCRdb keeps only in-frame clones here, not all; method: immunoSEQ multiplex PCR. The table records around 170,000 clones, over 70% of them present only once. Sequenced: PBMCs. Source of these receptors: a middle-aged man in good health and CMV-seronegative.

The chain recombines TRBV19 with TRBJ1-5; D is ambiguous. The V end lost 1 base, the J end lost 2 bases, and 9 bases lay between the germline ends. Germline CDR1 is LNHDA and CDR2 is SQIVND (reference sequence). The CDR3 has 15 amino acids. The CDR3 DNA sequence: TGTGCCAGTAGTATAGTTGGAGTCCGCAATCAGCCCCAGCATTTT. Translated, it gives CASSIVGVRNQPQHF.

Concerning this clone itself: Other nucleotide sequences from this sample produce the same CDR3. The chain couples TRBV6-5 to TRBJ2-7; D is perhaps TRBD2 (5 bases). The V end lost 5 bases, the J end lost 0 bases, and 11 bases lay between the germline ends. The length of the CDR3 is 14 residues. Germline values: CDR1 MNHEY, CDR2 SVGAGI. CDR3 coding DNA: TGTGCCAGCAGTCGGAGCGGAAGCTCCTACGAGCAGTACTTC. Its translation is CASSRSGSSYEQYF.

The rearrangement links TRBV4-3 to TRBJ1-2, with a tentative D call TRBD1 (5 bases). The V end lost 0 bases, the J end lost 2 bases, and 19 bases lay between the germline ends. Germline loops: CDR1 LGHNA, CDR2 YSLEER. CDR3 length: 18 residues. This CDR3 is CASSQDSVQGIRNYGYTF. The DNA for the CDR3 is TGCGCCAGCAGCCAAGACAGTGTTCAGGGCATACGGAACTATGGCTACACCTTC.

V and J are TRBV5-1 and TRBJ1-4; 7 positions match TRBD1. This CDR3 has 15 residues. The germline V gene encodes CDR1 SGHRS and CDR2 YFSETQ. The ends lost 4 bases at V and 3 bases at J; junction bases unmatched: 6. The CDR3 DNA reads as TGCGCCAGCAGCCCCCGACAGGGCCCTAATGAAAAACTGTTTTTT. This encodes CASSPRQGPNEKLFF.

This clone was found once. The V gene is TRBV19, the J gene TRBJ2-1, with 9 bases identical to TRBD1. This CDR3 is built from 14 residues. CDR1 is LNHDA, CDR2 SQIVND, per germline (reference sequence). Losses at the gene ends were 6 bases for V and 6 bases for J; bases not matched to a gene: 6. CDR3 region: CASRPPGQGNEQFF. DNA of the CDR3: TGTGCCAGTAGACCTCCGGGACAGGGCAATGAGCAGTTCTTC.

This clone has more than one count but fewer than ten. This rearrangement joins TRBV9 to TRBJ2-6, with 7 bases lining up with TRBD1. The CDR3 has 15 amino acids. Germline V gives CDR1 SGDLS, CDR2 YYNGEE. The J segment lost 2 bases and the V segment lost 4 bases, leaving 3 bases of the junction unmatched. Written as DNA, the CDR3 is TGTGCCAGCAGCCCCACAGGGGCTGGGGCCAACGTCCTGACTTTC. Its protein product is CASSPTGAGANVLTF. Full variable domain (missing parts from reference TRBV9 and TRBJ2-6): DSGVTQTPKHLITATGQRVTLRCSPRSGDLSVYWYQQSLDQGLQFLIQYYNGEERAKGNILERFSAQQFPDLHSELNLSSLELGDSALYFCASSPTGAGANVLTFGAGSRLTVL.

The rearrangement uses TRBV7-2 and TRBJ2-3; 7 bases are shared with TRBD2. CDR1 SGHTA and CDR2 FQGNSA come from the germline V gene. V was pared by 5 bases and J by 4 bases, with 15 bases of the junction left unmatched. The CDR3 is made up of 17 amino acids. The CDR3 is CASSPIGGSMRPDTQYF. The CDR3 bases are TGTGCCAGCAGCCCCATCGGGGGGAGTATGAGGCCAGATACGCAGTATTTT.

The chain's CDR3 is CASDTTDRGETQYF. The CDR3 DNA sequence: TGCGCCAGTGACACCACGGACAGGGGAGAGACCCAGTACTTC. This rearrangement joins TRBV5-1 to TRBJ2-5, with TRBD1 matching 9 bases. There are 14 residues in the CDR3. The V segment lost 8 bases and the J segment 4 bases; nucleotides outside the gene matches: 9. Germline CDR1 and CDR2: SGHRS and YFSETQ.

The chain links TRBV29-1 to TRBJ2-6, with 10 positions matching TRBD1. J lost 2 bases, V lost 8 bases, and 9 bases had no gene match. CDR3 length equals 16 residues. From germline, CDR1 is SQVTM and CDR2 ANQGSEA. The CDR3 nucleotides read TGCAGCTTCGCGGGACAGGGGACGACTGGGGCCAACGTCCTGACTTTC. This translates into CSFAGQGTTGANVLTF.

Turning to this clone: The sample carries other DNA sequences with the same CDR3. V is TRBV18 and J is TRBJ2-2; 9 nucleotides line up with TRBD1. Germline values: CDR1 KGHSH, CDR2 LQKENI. Trimming at V came to 3 bases and at J to 2 bases, leaving 1 base not matched to a gene. This CDR3 contains 15 residues. This CDR3 reads CASSPGQGNTGELFF. The CDR3 coding sequence is TGTGCCAGCTCACCGGGACAGGGAAACACCGGGGAGCTGTTTTTT.

This chain uses TRBV10-3 with TRBJ2-1; 11 bases are a match to TRBD2. Germline V gene data show CDR1 as ENHRY and CDR2 as SYGVKD. The CDR3 length is 16 residues. With 4 bases clipped from V and 8 bases from J, the junction kept 10 bases outside the gene matches. This chain's CDR3 is CAISAVLAGGSDEQFF. CDR3 in DNA: TGTGCCATCAGTGCGGTATTAGCGGGGGGGAGCGATGAGCAGTTCTTC.

The chain uses TRBV5-5 and TRBJ2-2; D remains unclear. V was trimmed by 1 base and J by 3 bases, leaving 7 bases between them. The CDR3 runs to 14 residues. Looked up from germline, CDR1 is SGHKS and CDR2 is YYEKEE (reference sequence). The CDR3 region has the DNA TGTGCCAGCAGCTTGTCAACATACACCGGGGAGCTGTTTTTT. Translating gives CASSLSTYTGELFF.

The gene calls are TRBV7-8 and TRBJ2-1, with a tentative D call TRBD2 (6 bases). Between the trimmed V and J ends, which lost 1 base and 6 bases, there was a span of 16 bases. Germline values: CDR1 SGHVS, CDR2 FQNEAQ. The CDR3 has 16 amino acids. The CDR3, as DNA: TGTGCCAGCAGCTTAGACGACGCCGGGGGAACCAATGAGCAGTTCTTC. Translating gives CASSLDDAGGTNEQFF.

This chain connects TRBV5-6 to TRBJ2-1, with 12 bases lining up with TRBD2. The germline CDR1 and CDR2 sequences are SGHDT and YYEEEE. This CDR3 contains 16 residues. J gave up 7 bases and V 5 bases, and 10 bases lay outside the gene matches. The DNA of the CDR3 is TGTGCCAGCAGTGACCTAGCGGGGGGGCATTTGAATGAGCAGTTCTTC. As protein: CASSDLAGGHLNEQFF.

This clone was counted only a few times. CDR3 in amino acids: CASSMRDSEAFF. The CDR3 coding sequence is TGTGCCAGTAGTATGAGAGACAGTGAAGCTTTCTTT. The chain links TRBV19 to TRBJ1-1, with D possibly being TRBD1 (5 bases). The V and J ends lost 3 bases and 7 bases respectively, with 9 bases between them. CDR3 length equals 12 residues. Germline V gives CDR1 LNHDA, CDR2 SQIVND (reference sequence).

In this sample, this clone turned up a few times. The V call is TRBV6-5, the J call TRBJ2-7, with 11 bases that match TRBD2. CDR3 length equals 15 residues. The germline gives CDR1 MNHEY, CDR2 SVGAGI. The V segment lost 8 bases and the J segment 4 bases; nucleotides outside the gene matches: 10. The CDR3 loop reads CASGFRVAGGYEQYF. CDR3 nucleotide sequence: TGTGCCAGCGGGTTTAGGGTAGCGGGAGGGTACGAGCAGTACTTC.

The J gene is TRBJ1-2, the V gene TRBV7-9; unclear D gene. CDR1 SEHNR and CDR2 FQNEAQ come from the germline V gene (reference sequence). V shed 5 bases and J shed 5 bases, with 15 bases lying between them. CDR3 length: 14 amino acids. DNA for the CDR3: TGTGCCAGCAGCCCGACAAACTTTGGATATGGCTACACCTTC. This translates into CASSPTNFGYGYTF. The complete variable domain, with remaining parts taken from reference TRBV7-9 and TRBJ1-2, reads DTGVSQNPRHKITKRGQNVTFRCDPISEHNRLYWYRQTLGQGPEFLTYFQNEAQLEKSRLLSDRFSAERPKGSFSTLEIQRTEQGDSAMYLCASSPTNFGYGYTFGSGTRLTVV.

In this sample, this clone turned up a few times. This chain joins TRBV6-5 and TRBJ1-4; 9 positions match TRBD1. CDR1 and CDR2 from the germline V gene are MNHEY and SVGAGI. The CDR3 totals 14 residues. V lost 6 bases to trimming and J lost 6 bases; unmatched junction nucleotides: 5. The CDR3 region is CASRAGTGYEKLFF. CDR3 in DNA: TGTGCCAGCAGAGCCGGGACAGGGTATGAAAAACTGTTTTTT.

The gene calls are TRBV7-2 and TRBJ2-3, with 12 bases lining up with TRBD2. CDR1 and CDR2 from the germline V gene are SGHTA and FQGNSA. CDR3 length equals 15 residues. V was pared by 1 base and J by 4 bases, with 0 bases of the junction left unmatched. As DNA, the CDR3 is TGTGCCAGCAGCTTAGGACTAGCGGGGGCAGATACGCAGTATTTT. Its protein product is CASSLGLAGADTQYF.

Points on this clone: Since the CDR3 does not end with the conserved phenylalanine or tryptophan, this likely comes from a read error. CDR3 amino acids: CASSLVIGGTEAFL. CDR3 bases: TGCGCCAGCAGCTTGGTTATAGGGGGCACTGAAGCTTTCCTT. The chain carries TRBV5-1 and TRBJ1-1, with a weak D call TRBD1 (6 bases). The V gene's germline CDR1 is SGHRS and CDR2 YFSETQ. This CDR3 is 14 amino acids long. With 0 bases removed from V and 4 bases from J, the gap between germline ends came to 10 bases.

This sequence joins TRBV12-5 and TRBJ1-5; D unresolved. Looked up from germline, CDR1 is LGHNT and CDR2 is FRNRAP. The CDR3 consists of 13 residues. The V end lost 1 base, the J end lost 6 bases, and 7 bases lay between the germline ends. Here the CDR3 DNA reads TGTGCTAGTGGTTTGGAAGCTGGTCAGCCCCAGCATTTT. Amino acid sequence: CASGLEAGQPQHF.

The table lists this clone with a few counts. The chain employs TRBV19 and TRBJ2-6; TRBD1 agrees at 9 bases. Germline V lookup: CDR1 LNHDA, CDR2 SQIVND (reference sequence). CDR3 size: 17 residues. Trimming took 5 bases from V and 0 from J; bases not matched to a gene: 5. The CDR3 spells CASSWDRVGSGANVLTF. CDR3 nucleotides: TGTGCCAGTAGTTGGGACAGGGTCGGCTCTGGGGCCAACGTCCTGACTTTC.

This CDR3 reads CASSLSWTSGVNEQFF. CDR3 in DNA: TGTGCCAGCAGCTTGTCGTGGACTAGCGGGGTCAATGAGCAGTTCTTC. The chain joins TRBV5-4 to TRBJ2-1; TRBD2 aligns across 12 bases. The CDR3 covers 16 residues. The trim removed 1 base at V and 6 bases at J, leaving 5 bases unmatched. Germline CDR1 SGHNT, CDR2 YYREEE (reference sequence).

This sequence joins TRBV21-1 and TRBJ2-5; TRBD2 was called by the table and not checked on the DNA. TRBV21-1 is a pseudogene locus. There are 16 residues in the CDR3. DNA of the CDR3: TGTGCCAGCAGCAAATACCTAGCGGGAAGGGGGGAGACCCAGTACTTC. Translated, it gives CASSKYLAGRGETQYF.

In its sample, this clone was seen a few times. This sequence joins TRBV6-6 and TRBJ2-5; weak D call: TRBD1 (7 bases). The DNA end lines up better with TRBJ2-7; the J call may be wrong. Germline CDR1 MNHNY, CDR2 SVGAGI (reference sequence). This CDR3 comprises 16 residues. The CDR3 protein is CASSYKAGQSGYEQYF. DNA for the CDR3: TGTGCCAGCAGTTACAAGGCGGGACAGTCGGGCTACGAGCAGTACTTC.

This clone is a singleton in its sample. V gene TRBV5-1 combines with J gene TRBJ2-5; 10 bases are a match to TRBD1. Germline assignment: CDR1 SGHRS and CDR2 YFSETQ. The junction had 3 bases not matched to a gene; V was cut back by 0 bases and J by 4 bases. This CDR3 region has 15 residues. The CDR3 nucleotides are TGCGCCAGCAGCTTGGGTAGGACAGGGGGAGAGACCCAGTACTTC. Protein: CASSLGRTGGETQYF.

In DNA, the CDR3 is TGCGCCAGCAGCTTGGAGGTCGGGGTACAGGAAAAACTGTTTTTT. Its translation: CASSLEVGVQEKLFF. The rearrangement uses TRBV5-1 and TRBJ1-4; D call uncertain. Per germline, CDR1 SGHRS and CDR2 YFSETQ. V shed 0 bases and J shed 8 bases, with 14 bases lying between them. This CDR3 region has 15 residues.

The J gene is TRBJ2-5, the V gene TRBV29-1; D gene ambiguous. V lost 2 bases and J lost 1, with 8 bases in between. The CDR3 contains 13 residues. Germline values: CDR1 SQVTM, CDR2 ANQGSEA. The chain's CDR3 is CSVEYEPQETQYF. The CDR3 region has the DNA TGCAGCGTTGAATACGAGCCCCAAGAGACCCAGTACTTC. The full variable domain, rest sourced from reference TRBV29-1 and TRBJ2-5, is SAVISQKPSRDICQRGTSLTIQCQVDSQVTMMFWYRQQPGQSLTLIATANQGSEATYESGFVIDKFPISRPNLTFSTLTVSNMSPEDSSIYLCSVEYEPQETQYFGPGTRLLVL.